This T cell receptor beta chain was recovered during a study of blood T cells in healthy people across ages (dated by TCRdb to 2014 to 2015). Notes on the research overall: In model experiments, template switching captured roughly one uniquely barcoded TCR beta cDNA molecule for every two T cells. Using deep sequencing normalized with unique cDNA molecular identifiers, the study measured how TCR beta repertoire diversity changes with age. The donors were split into four age groups: young (average about 16 years), middle-aged (roughly 39), aged (over 55) and long-lived (roughly 86). To avoid experimental bias, donors of different ages were spread randomly across the sequencing lanes. Using the same blood draw, the study looked at two additional independent replicas of 1 million unique cDNA reads for two donors, one aged 18 to 30 and the other aged 80 or older.

This clonotype was seen repeatedly, ten times or more. Its target antigen remains unknown. One base away there is no much larger clone; base qualities are not given. Library creation used 5' RACE. The data were produced on an Illumina HiSeq 2500. The second PCR ran for roughly 7 to 11 cycles and used a J-beta primer mix along with a sample-barcoded 5' primer. A unique molecular identifier was introduced onto each TCR beta cDNA molecule by a template-switch 5' adaptor carrying 12 random nucleotides. At least 2.5 million CDR3-containing paired-end reads were obtained from each sample. First-strand cDNA was synthesized from all RNA with the Mint cDNA synthesis kit, primed by a TRBC-specific oligonucleotide. Following uracil-DNA glycosylase treatment, a first 18-cycle PCR with universal primers M1SS and BC2_uni_R was performed on all cDNA. Concerning the study's data processing: For normalization, 1 million high-quality reads were randomly selected from each sample, with every read carrying a distinct molecular identifier. Reads sharing molecular identifiers were discarded rather than binned into consensus sequences. CDR3 identification, clonotype clustering and error correction used MiTCR with a Q25 quality threshold and the strictest error-elimination algorithm. A nonparametric unseen species model with Euler transformation was used to estimate a lower bound on total TCR beta diversity. TCRdb trimmed public reads at Q25 via fastp, called clones via MiXCR and kept in-frame beta chains. Records with the same CDR3 protein are collapsed into one entry carrying the most frequent genes and DNA. TCRdb, not the original authors, processed these V and J calls. The sample table lists about 1.6 million distinct CDR3 sequences, 34% of them with a count of one. 11% of the sample belongs to the ten largest clones.

Systemically healthy Caucasian individuals from Russia, approximately 39 in total and aged about 6 to 100 years, were included as donors. Each donor gave around 9.8 milliliters of peripheral blood, collected into EDTA-treated Vacutainer tubes. Ficoll-Paque density-gradient centrifugation was used to isolate PBMCs, with at least 7 million per sample. Trizol reagent was used to extract total RNA from PBMCs, with at least 6 micrograms per sample. Naive CD45RAhigh/CD27high T cell percentages were measured by flow cytometry on a PBMC aliquot from every donor. CDR1 and CDR2, looked up from the germline V gene, are MNHNS and SASEGT. The CDR3 goes from the cysteine to the phenylalanine over 12 residues. The kept DNA is CDR3 alone, 36 bases in frame from the first base. V is reduced by 7 bases and J by 1 base, leaving a spacing of 6 bases between them. Broad study findings and their caveats: The CMV infection status of donors was not known, potentially confounding age-related changes in expanded clonotypes. A strong correlation was found between observed TCR beta diversity and the percentage of naive T cells measured by flow cytometry. Total diversity estimates from one million sequenced T cells were considered lower bounds and underestimates. Since profiling was done on bulk unsorted PBMCs, naive and antigen-experienced compartments could not be conclusively compared. As age increased, observed TCR beta diversity per million T cells dropped in a roughly linear way, and a significant reduction was already evident by age about 40. The long-lived group showed more naive CD4+ T cells, fewer expanded clones and increased TCR diversity than the aged group, suggesting age selection.

This chain is built from TRBV6-1 and TRBJ2-3, with no confident D gene call. The TCR originated in a woman aged 25 to 39 in good health. The sample was blood. The CDR3 is CASMDRTDTQYF. The nucleotide sequence is TGTGCCAGCATGGACCGCACAGATACGCAGTATTTT.